This TCR beta chain was captured in a study of T cell responses to AZD1222 COVID-19 vaccine. In this sample, this clone turned up once. Its antigen remains unknown. Study observations and caveats: Mostly white British, mostly female donors; authors suggested clonal diversity may be underestimated. Repertoire samples came only from after the peak T cell response.

The table came from immunoSEQ multiplex PCR; TCRdb's copy has only in-frame clones and leaves some out. The sample has 75,000 to 90,000 clones, approximately 83% seen once. Second doses that came at about 4 or about 12 weeks were put together. Sample: peripheral blood, taken 28 days after the second AZD1222 dose. This clonotype was obtained from an adult who received the AZD1222 COVID-19 vaccine.

The CDR3 nucleotides read TGTGCCAGCAGTCCCTGGACCGGGACAGGGGCCCGAGGCTACACCTTC. Its protein product is CASSPWTGTGARGYTF. The chain couples TRBV28 to TRBJ1-2; 10 bases map to TRBD1. From germline, CDR1 is MDHEN and CDR2 SYDVKM. J lost 8 bases, V lost 5 bases, and 14 bases had no gene match. This CDR3 has 16 residues.